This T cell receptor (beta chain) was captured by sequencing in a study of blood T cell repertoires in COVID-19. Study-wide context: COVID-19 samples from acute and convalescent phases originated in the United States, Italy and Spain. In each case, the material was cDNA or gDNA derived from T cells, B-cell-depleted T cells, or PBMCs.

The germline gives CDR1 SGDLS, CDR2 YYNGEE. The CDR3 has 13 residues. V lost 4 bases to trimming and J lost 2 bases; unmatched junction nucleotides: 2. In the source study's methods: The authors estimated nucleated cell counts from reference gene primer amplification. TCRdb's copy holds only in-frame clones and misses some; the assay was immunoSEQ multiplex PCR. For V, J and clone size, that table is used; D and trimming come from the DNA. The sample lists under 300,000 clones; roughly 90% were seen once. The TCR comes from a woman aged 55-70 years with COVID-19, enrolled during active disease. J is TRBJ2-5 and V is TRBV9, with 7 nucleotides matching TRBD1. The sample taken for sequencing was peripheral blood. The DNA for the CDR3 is TGTGCCAGCAGCATGGGACAGCAAGAGACCCAGTACTTC. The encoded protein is CASSMGQQETQYF. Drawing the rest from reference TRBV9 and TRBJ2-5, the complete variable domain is DSGVTQTPKHLITATGQRVTLRCSPRSGDLSVYWYQQSLDQGLQFLIQYYNGEERAKGNILERFSAQQFPDLHSELNLSSLELGDSALYFCASSMGQQETQYFGPGTRLLVL.